These 3 T cell receptor beta chains were sequenced from one sample in a study of T cell responses to AZD1222 COVID-19 vaccine. Here immunoSEQ multiplex PCR was the method, and the copy in TCRdb shows in-frame clones only, minus some. The sample lists about 140,000 clones, 85% occurring once. The sample was peripheral blood, taken 28 days after the second dose of the MenACWY control vaccine. These TCRs come from an adult who received the MenACWY meningococcal vaccine as a control.

In its sample, this clone was seen once. This chain joins TRBV5-8 and TRBJ1-1; D remains ambiguous. Germline values: CDR1 SGHTS, CDR2 YDEGEE. The CDR3 is 16 residues long. V lost 4 bases, J lost 0 bases, and 16 bases lay in between. The chain's CDR3 is CASSIRRMRLNTEAFF. Here the CDR3 DNA reads TGTGCCAGCAGCATACGCCGGATGAGGTTGAACACTGAAGCTTTCTTT.

The rearrangement joins TRBV19 to TRBJ1-1; 7 bases fit TRBD1. This CDR3 has 13 amino acids. The V gene's germline CDR1 is LNHDA and CDR2 SQIVND (reference sequence). The V and J ends lost 7 bases and 1 base, in that order; junction bases with no gene match: 3. The CDR3, as DNA: TGTGCCAGTACGCGGACAGGGAACACTGAAGCTTTCTTT. It specifies CASTRTGNTEAFF.

The V call is TRBV12-5, the J call TRBJ2-2, with 13 bases matching TRBD2. The germline V gene has CDR1 LGHNT and CDR2 FRNRAP. CDR3 length: 16 amino acids. Losses at the gene ends were 6 bases for V and 5 bases for J; bases not matched to a gene: 6. This CDR3 reads CASGLTSGRVTGELFF. As DNA, the CDR3 is TGTGCTAGTGGCCTTACTAGCGGGAGGGTGACCGGGGAGCTGTTTTTT.